Listed below are T cell receptor beta chains from one sample, sequenced in a study of CD8+ T cells in alopecia areata. The protocol was immunoSEQ multiplex PCR, while the TCRdb copy is restricted to in-frame clones and leaves out a portion. Seen here are around 210,000 clones, just over 55% observed once, and the top ten hold approximately 4.9%. Material for sequencing was CD8+ T cells sorted from blood. The receptors were gathered from a human donor in good health. CDR3s include the opening cysteine and the closing phenylalanine or tryptophan. The D gene is left open where the match is weak. Not all rows give a size; the values are once, few, many and, for expanded clones, a class.

CDR3aa,CDR3nt,abundance,v_gene,j_gene,d_gene
CASSLIGWGDYEQYF,TGTGCCAGCAGCCTAATCGGATGGGGAGACTACGAGCAGTACTTC,NA,TRBV7-9,TRBJ2-7,NA
CASSSGGEQFF,TGTGCCAGCAGCTCGGGAGGGGAGCAGTTCTTC,NA,TRBV7-9,TRBJ2-1,TRBD2
CASSQGAGTQYF,TGCGCCAGCAGCCAAGGGGCGGGGACCCAGTACTTC,NA,TRBV4-1,TRBJ2-5,NA
CASSSGRWGYTF,TGTGCCAGCAGCTCGGGGAGGTGGGGCTACACCTTC,NA,TRBV27,TRBJ1-2,NA
CSVAAGGIGTEAFF,TGCAGCGTTGCGGCAGGGGGAATCGGCACTGAAGCTTTCTTT,NA,TRBV29-1,TRBJ1-1,TRBD1
CASSYLQGSTQYF,TGTGCCAGCAGTTACTTACAGGGTAGTACGCAGTATTTT,once,TRBV6-5,TRBJ2-3,NA
CASSVEGGDGYTF,TGTGCCAGCAGCGTAGAGGGGGGAGACGGCTACACCTTC,NA,TRBV9,TRBJ1-2,NA
CASSVKGWDRGGYEQYF,TGTGCCAGCAGCGTAAAAGGATGGGACAGGGGAGGGTACGAGCAGTACTTC,NA,TRBV5-6,TRBJ2-7,TRBD1
CSVDKTGSGGELFF,TGCAGCGTTGATAAAACAGGCTCCGGTGGGGAGCTGTTTTTT,NA,TRBV29-1,TRBJ2-2,NA
CSVVWDGGAFF,TGCAGCGTTGTTTGGGACGGGGGAGCTTTCTTT,few,TRBV29-1,TRBJ1-1,NA
CASSSTLATYEQYF,TGCGCCAGCAGCTCCACCCTCGCTACCTACGAGCAGTACTTC,NA,TRBV5-1,TRBJ2-7,NA
CASSLRTSRTDTQYF,TGTGCCAGCAGCCTCAGGACTAGTCGGACAGATACGCAGTATTTT,NA,TRBV7-6,TRBJ2-3,TRBD2
CASSLTGLAGPTGQETQYF,TGCGCCAGCAGCCTGACGGGACTAGCGGGGCCCACGGGACAAGAGACCCAGTACTTC,NA,TRBV4-1,TRBJ2-5,TRBD2
CASRSQRGGRETQYF,TGTGCCAGCAGATCCCAGCGGGGGGGCCGAGAGACCCAGTACTTC,NA,TRBV7-2,TRBJ2-5,TRBD2
CASSQVLADTQYF,TGTGCCAGCAGCCAAGTGTTGGCAGATACGCAGTATTTT,NA,TRBV4-2,TRBJ2-3,NA
CASSLARDTQYF,TGTGCCAGCAGCTTGGCTCGCGATACGCAGTATTTT,few,TRBV7-3,TRBJ2-3,NA
CASEASGPNEQFF,TGTGCCAGCGAGGCCTCCGGGCCCAATGAGCAGTTCTTC,few,TRBV2,TRBJ2-1,NA
CSVDGTPNTGELFF,TGCAGCGTTGATGGGACACCTAACACCGGGGAGCTGTTTTTT,NA,TRBV29-1,TRBJ2-2,NA
CAWSVLYGDTEAFF,TGTGCCTGGAGTGTACTCTACGGGGACACTGAAGCTTTCTTT,few,TRBV30,TRBJ1-1,NA
CASSNLNQETQYF,TGTGCCAGCAGCAATCTTAACCAAGAGACCCAGTACTTC,NA,TRBV28,TRBJ2-5,NA
CASSTGQSSYEQYF,TGTGCCAGCAGCACCGGACAGAGCTCCTACGAGCAGTACTTC,NA,TRBV27,TRBJ2-7,NA
CASSREDGELFF,TGCGCCAGCAGCCGAGAGGACGGGGAGCTGTTTTTT,NA,TRBV4-1,TRBJ2-2,NA
CASSPGTGEETQYF,TGCGCCAGCAGCCCTGGGACGGGTGAAGAGACCCAGTACTTC,NA,TRBV5-1,TRBJ2-5,NA
CSVEGTGGSLAGNTIYF,TGCAGCGTTGAAGGGACAGGGGGGTCTCTTGCTGGAAACACCATATATTTT,NA,TRBV29-1,TRBJ1-3,TRBD1
CSVEAVGGYAYEQYF,TGCAGCGTTGAGGCCGTGGGGGGCTATGCCTACGAGCAGTACTTC,NA,TRBV29-1,TRBJ2-7,NA
CASSQPGTGDHYGYTF,TGCGCCAGCAGCCAGCCCGGGACAGGGGATCACTATGGCTACACCTTC,NA,TRBV4-1,TRBJ1-2,TRBD1
CSVDPGQNTGELFF,TGCAGCGTTGATCCAGGGCAGAACACCGGGGAGCTGTTTTTT,NA,TRBV29-1,TRBJ2-2,NA
CSVEGGLAARETQYF,TGCAGCGTTGAAGGGGGATTAGCGGCCCGGGAGACCCAGTACTTC,few,TRBV29-1,TRBJ2-5,NA
CATKREVNTEAFF,TGTGCCACCAAGAGGGAAGTGAACACTGAAGCTTTCTTT,NA,TRBV7-3,TRBJ1-1,NA
CASASDIRAGYGYTF,TGTGCTAGTGCTTCGGACATACGCGCGGGCTATGGCTACACCTTC,NA,TRBV12-5,TRBJ1-2,NA
CASKRGGASTDTQYF,TGTGCCAGCAAACGCGGGGGGGCGAGCACAGATACGCAGTATTTT,few,TRBV2,TRBJ2-3,TRBD2
CASAPTGTEQFF,TGTGCCAGCGCTCCCACGGGAACTGAGCAGTTCTTC,NA,TRBV6-5,TRBJ2-1,NA
CASSLPTDENWFGHGYTF,TGTGCCAGCAGCCTCCCCACAGACGAGAATTGGTTCGGGCATGGCTACACCTTC,NA,TRBV7-9,TRBJ1-2,NA